This TCR beta chain was found in a study of cytomegalovirus exposure and HLA in healthy donors. Study context: An analysis done earlier identified 117 million unique TCR beta sequences from about 180 million T cells. The Caucasian-associated ancestry cluster held under 90% of 300 to 450 genotyped donors. Study-level results: Among the CMV-associated chains, three were confirmed in vitro as specific for CMV antigens.

Unrecorded immune exposure was likely among donors, who were nominally healthy when sampled. This CDR3 has 17 amino acids. V trimming: 4 bases; J trimming: 1 base; junction bases outside the gene matches: 9. In germline, CDR1 is SGDLS, CDR2 YYNGEE. Vbeta (60) and Jbeta (13) primers were used in the PCR. TCRdb keeps only in-frame clones here, not all; method: immunoSEQ multiplex PCR. The sample yields some 140,000 clones, 75% to 80% seen once. Points on this clone: No antigen is known for it.

The TCR originated in a male donor in good health and CMV-seronegative. The V call is TRBV9, the J call TRBJ2-2; TRBD2 aligns across 8 bases. The sequenced sample was PBMCs. CDR3 sequence (DNA): TGTGCCAGCAGCCCACTTATTCTAGCGGGGAACACCGGGGAGCTGTTTTTT. This translates into CASSPLILAGNTGELFF. Full variable domain (rest looked up from reference TRBV9 and TRBJ2-2): DSGVTQTPKHLITATGQRVTLRCSPRSGDLSVYWYQQSLDQGLQFLIQYYNGEERAKGNILERFSAQQFPDLHSELNLSSLELGDSALYFCASSPLILAGNTGELFFGEGSRLTVL.